The T cell receptor beta chain described here comes from a study of PD-L1 blockade in urothelial cancer. Study context: Blood analysis was done at 3 weeks (second dose) and 6 weeks after treatment began. There were a median of approximately 150,000 T cells in blood samples.

There were between 1 and 8 samples from each patient, taken pretreatment and on-treatment. The investigators introduced synthetic TCR analog templates into each PCR as spikes. Sequencing used immunoSEQ multiplex PCR; TCRdb keeps in-frame clones, though not all of them. The sample consists of roughly 90,000 clones, 85% to 95% of them appearing once. V dropped 6 bases and J dropped 3 bases, with 14 bases sitting between them. The germline gives CDR1 MDHEN, CDR2 SYDVKM. The CDR3 covers 14 residues. The TCR comes from a man in his 60s with urothelial cancer. The V and J genes are TRBV28 and TRBJ2-5; tentatively, D is TRBD2 (6 bases). Material: PBMCs, obtained around atezolizumab (anti-PD-L1) treatment. This chain's CDR3 is CASRLPGDKETQYF. The CDR3, as DNA: TGTGCCAGCAGACTGCCGGGGGATAAAGAGACCCAGTACTTC.